This TCR beta chain was observed in a study of control samples from healthy donors and cancer patients. V lost 4 bases and J lost 7, with 13 bases in between. This CDR3 has 13 residues. Clones were sequenced by immunoSEQ multiplex PCR, and TCRdb holds only the in-frame ones, with some missing. Of about 160,000 clones listed, under 96% are singletons. The sequencing input was blood. The receptor comes from a woman younger than 45 in good health. The rearrangement uses TRBV12-3 or TRBV12-4 and TRBJ1-1; D is possibly TRBD1 (6 bases). This CDR3 reads CASSSIKGGEAFF. CDR3 nucleotides: TGTGCCAGCAGTTCAATAAAGGGGGGTGAAGCTTTCTTT.